Below are 22 T cell receptor beta chains sequenced from a single sample in a study of vaccination effects on CD4 cells after COVID-19. Repertoires were generated with immunoSEQ multiplex PCR, while TCRdb's copy carries only in-frame clones and drops some. Altogether tens of thousands of clones are present, roughly four fifths being singletons, with the ten largest covering about 1.4%. No antigen has been assigned to these receptors. Expansion of antigen-specific CD4+ T cells with viral peptide pools was carried out by the ViraFEST assay before sequencing. When ten to eleven days of culture had elapsed, CD4+ T cells were isolated. Each participant was given two doses of one vaccine (BNT162b2 or mRNA-1273). The sample here was CD4+ T cells from PBMCs cultured with HCoV-NL63 spike peptides, taken after COVID-19 vaccination. These receptors were taken from a human donor who received a COVID-19 vaccine. Some clones in this sample may be carry-over from other donors' samples.

V gene TRBV27 combines with J gene TRBJ2-3; D is unresolved. Germline CDR1 and CDR2: MNHEY and SMNVEV (reference sequence). This CDR3 contains 15 residues. Trimming stripped 8 bases from V and 0 bases from J, with 15 bases between. CDR3 sequence: CASSPLGDSTDTQYF. The CDR3 DNA follows: TGTGCCAGCTCCCCACTCGGTGATAGCACAGATACGCAGTATTTT.

V usage is TRBV5-1 and J usage is TRBJ1-3, with D maybe TRBD1 (5 bases). This CDR3 contains 17 residues. Per germline, CDR1 SGHRS and CDR2 YFSETQ. V shed 0 bases and J shed 0 bases, with 13 bases lying between them. The CDR3 spells CASSLVLSGGSGNTIYF. CDR3 DNA sequence: TGCGCCAGCAGCTTGGTATTGTCGGGGGGCTCTGGAAACACCATATATTTT.

The chain uses TRBV7-3 and TRBJ2-2, with 10 nucleotides matching TRBD2. CDR1 is SGHTA, CDR2 FQGTGA, per germline. This CDR3 is 17 amino acids long. The V gene end was trimmed by 4 bases and the J gene end by 5 bases; junction bases not matched to a gene: 10. CDR3 sequence (DNA): TGTGCCAGCAGCTCCCACCAGCGGGGGGGCAGGACCGGGGAGCTGTTTTTT. As protein: CASSSHQRGGRTGELFF.

V and J are TRBV4-1 and TRBJ2-3; 8 bases fit TRBD1. CDR3 length equals 15 residues. V trimming: 4 bases; J trimming: 4 bases; junction bases outside the gene matches: 7. The germline CDR1 and CDR2 sequences are MGHRA and YSYEKL. This CDR3 reads CASSPGQGSPDTQYF. The CDR3 DNA reads TGCGCCAGCAGCCCCGGACAGGGTTCGCCAGATACGCAGTATTTT.

The chain combines TRBV4-1 with TRBJ1-1; D is possibly TRBD1 (6 bases). Germline-derived CDR1 and CDR2 are MGHRA and YSYEKL. V lost 3 bases and J 5 bases, leaving 28 bases between the germline ends. The CDR3 extends over 19 amino acids. CDR3 DNA: TGCGCCAGCAGCCAGGCCGGGGCCGGGGGCGTCCTTAAAGGGACTGAAGCTTTCTTT. Its translation is CASSQAGAGGVLKGTEAFF.

This clone was observed a few times. This chain links TRBV12-3 or TRBV12-4 with TRBJ2-7; 7 bases map to TRBD2. Unmatched junction bases numbered 6, after V lost 8 bases and J lost 2 bases. This CDR3 region has 13 residues. The CDR3: CASRASGTYEQYV. The CDR3 DNA follows: TGTGCCAGCCGGGCTAGCGGCACCTACGAGCAGTACGTC.

The V call is TRBV5-6, the J call TRBJ2-7, with 8 bases lining up with TRBD1. Germline V lookup: CDR1 SGHDT, CDR2 YYEEEE. J lost 6 bases, V lost 0 bases, and 8 bases had no gene match. The CDR3 covers 15 residues. CDR3 DNA sequence: TGTGCCAGCAGCTTGGTCGGGACAGGTGTGTTCGAGCAGTACGTC. As protein: CASSLVGTGVFEQYV.

The chain uses TRBV30 and TRBJ1-1; the match to TRBD1 covers 8 bases. The CDR3 spans 14 residues. V lost 2 bases and J lost 3; bases outside the gene matches: 5. The V gene's germline CDR1 is GTSNPN and CDR2 SVGIG (reference sequence). The CDR3 is CAWSRTGSYTEAFF. For the CDR3, the DNA is TGTGCCTGGAGTCGGACAGGGTCTTACACTGAAGCTTTCTTT.

The chain employs TRBV6-5 and TRBJ2-3; 7 bases fit TRBD2. The CDR3 runs to 15 residues. The V gene's germline CDR1 is MNHEY and CDR2 SVGAGI. V shed 4 bases and J 11 bases; nucleotides not matched to a gene: 15. Written as DNA, the CDR3 is TGTGCCAGCAGTTCCGGGACGGGGGGAAAAAGTAAGCAGTATTTT. It is translated as CASSSGTGGKSKQYF.

The genes are TRBV5-1 and TRBJ2-1, with 7 positions matching TRBD2. This CDR3 is built from 15 residues. J was trimmed by 4 bases and V by 4 bases; bases with no gene match: 8. CDR1 SGHRS and CDR2 YFSETQ come from the germline V gene. The CDR3 reads CASSAAGVNYNEQFF. The CDR3 coding sequence is TGCGCCAGCAGCGCGGCGGGGGTGAATTACAATGAGCAGTTCTTC.

This clone was picked up a small number of times. This chain joins TRBV6-5 and TRBJ1-2; no clear D gene. The CDR3 spans 13 residues. The germline gives CDR1 MNHEY, CDR2 SVGAGI. Trimming cost V 6 bases and J 2 bases, with 10 bases left between them. This chain's CDR3 is CASRFDRNYGYTF. The CDR3 DNA follows: TGTGCCAGCAGATTTGACCGAAACTATGGCTACACCTTC.

The J gene is TRBJ2-7, the V gene TRBV15; either TRBD1 or TRBD2 may supply D (7 bases each). Germline V gives CDR1 LNHNV, CDR2 YYDKDF (reference sequence). The CDR3 extends over 15 amino acids. Trimming removed 0 bases from V and 4 bases from J, with 13 bases in between. The CDR3 here is CATSREAGGLYEQYV. In DNA form, the CDR3 reads TGTGCCACCAGCAGAGAGGCAGGGGGACTATACGAGCAGTACGTC.

This sequence joins TRBV5-1 and TRBJ1-1, with D possibly matching TRBD1 (6 bases). Trimming took 0 bases from V and 4 from J, leaving 7 bases between them. CDR3 length equals 13 residues. Germline V gene sequence: CDR1 SGHRS, CDR2 YFSETQ. DNA of the CDR3: TGCGCCAGCAGCTTGGGGACAGCCACTGAAGCTTTCTTT. Its translation is CASSLGTATEAFF.

This chain uses TRBV19 with TRBJ1-1; 10 bases line up with TRBD1. In germline, CDR1 is LNHDA, CDR2 SQIVND (reference sequence). J lost 6 bases, V lost 2 bases, and 3 bases had no gene match. This CDR3 spans 14 amino acids. CDR3 loop: CASSILGQGAEAFF. The DNA of the CDR3 is TGTGCCAGTAGTATACTCGGACAGGGGGCTGAAGCTTTCTTT.

V usage is TRBV18 and J usage is TRBJ1-5; no firm D call. Germline V gene data show CDR1 as KGHSH and CDR2 as LQKENI. This CDR3 is 15 amino acids long. The V and J ends lost 2 bases and 5 bases respectively, with 13 bases between them. The DNA of the CDR3 is TGTGCCAGCTCACCAGGGGTGAGTGGGGATCAGCCCCAGCATTTT. This encodes CASSPGVSGDQPQHF.

The chain has TRBV5-1 and TRBJ1-2; D unresolved. The V gene's germline CDR1 is SGHRS and CDR2 YFSETQ. This CDR3 spans 14 amino acids. Trimming took off 4 bases at V and 7 bases at J, with 17 bases between the two ends. The CDR3 DNA reads as TGCGCCAGCAGCGATTTGGGTACTGGGATTGGCTACACCTTC. Translating it yields CASSDLGTGIGYTF.

The DNA for the CDR3 is TGTGCCAGCAGCTTGGAGGGCAGCCACTCCTACGAGCAGTACGTC. It yields the protein CASSLEGSHSYEQYV. The chain joins TRBV5-5 to TRBJ2-7, with unresolved D. This CDR3 spans 15 amino acids. Germline V lookup: CDR1 SGHKS, CDR2 YYEKEE (reference sequence). V lost 0 bases, J lost 0 bases, and 10 bases lay in between.

The chain links TRBV5-4 to TRBJ1-3; D remains unclear. Trimming cost V 3 bases and J 0 bases, with 13 bases left between them. The germline V gene has CDR1 SGHNT and CDR2 YYREEE (reference sequence). The CDR3 is made up of 16 amino acids. CDR3 residues: CASSSQTVSSGNTIYF. CDR3 in DNA: TGTGCCAGCAGCTCGCAGACGGTGAGCTCTGGAAACACCATATATTTT.

V usage is TRBV24-1 and J usage is TRBJ2-3; 11 bases are a match to TRBD2. This CDR3 is 18 amino acids long. The V segment lost 4 bases and the J segment 3 bases; nucleotides outside the gene matches: 11. CDR1 and CDR2 (germline): KGHDR, SFDVKD. CDR3 coding DNA: TGTGCCACCAGTGACCAAATGTTAGCGGGGGGGCCGACAGATACGCAGTATTTT. Its protein product is CATSDQMLAGGPTDTQYF.

This clone was counted once. The V and J genes are TRBV18 and TRBJ1-1, with D possibly being TRBD1 (6 bases). This CDR3 region has 14 residues. Germline V CDR1 and CDR2: KGHSH, LQKENI. Trimming shortened V by 4 bases and J by 1 base, and 10 bases separated the two germline ends. Here the CDR3 reads CASSLGQGNTEAFF. The CDR3 bases are TGTGCCAGCTCACTGGGACAAGGGAACACTGAAGCTTTCTTT.

The rearrangement links TRBV10-3 to TRBJ2-7, with a possible D match to TRBD2 (6 bases). Per germline, CDR1 ENHRY and CDR2 SYGVKD. The CDR3 runs 14 residues. Between the trimmed V and J ends, which lost 4 bases and 3 bases, there was a span of 13 bases. CDR3 sequence: CAISARGSHYEQYV. The CDR3 nucleotides are TGTGCCATCAGTGCCCGGGGGAGCCACTACGAGCAGTACGTC.

V and J are TRBV18 and TRBJ2-5; 9 bases align to TRBD2. Per the germline V gene, CDR1 is KGHSH and CDR2 is LQKENI. The CDR3 spans 17 residues. J gave up 0 bases and V 2 bases, and 7 bases lay outside the gene matches. The CDR3 coding sequence is TGTGCCAGCTCACCAAGGGGGATAGCGGGGGACCAAGAGACCCAGTACTTC. Amino acid sequence: CASSPRGIAGDQETQYF.